This TCR beta chain originates from a study of shared clonotypes between healthy human individuals. Profiling relied on immunoSEQ multiplex PCR, and the TCRdb table lists in-frame clones only, not all of them. The sample includes millions of clones, 90% to 95% of them seen just once. There are 13 residues in the CDR3. This TCR came from a man between 18 and 35 years old in good health. Source material: naive CD4+ T cells sorted from blood. Subset noted: CD45RA+ positively selected. This chain joins TRBV12-2 and TRBJ2-7. TRBV12-2 is noted as a pseudogene. The CDR3 nucleotides read TGTGCAAGTCGCTTTCCGTTCCGCCACGAGCAGTACTTC. Translating it yields CASRFPFRHEQYF.